The 22 T cell receptor beta chains presented below share a single source sample, sequenced in a study of blood T cell repertoires in COVID-19 (dated by TCRdb to 2020 to 2021). Libraries were built with the immunoSEQ multiplex PCR assay. TCRdb obtained this table from immuneACCESS and retained in-frame rearrangements with V and J assigned. These tables miss some clones; where compared with another copy, unresolved V genes account for less than half of the shortfall, and the remainder is unexplained. The sample table records under 250,000 clones; 80% to 90% of these occur just once. The top ten clones comprise about 2.7% of the sample. Material: peripheral blood. These receptors were taken from a woman in her thirties or forties with active or convalescent COVID-19.

In its sample, this clone was seen a few times. Here the CDR3 reads CASSLGEGPQHF. CDR3 sequence (DNA): TGTGCCAGCAGCCTGGGGGAGGGGCCCCAGCATTTT. The chain recombines TRBV5-6 with TRBJ1-5; weak D call: TRBD1 (5 bases). CDR3 size: 12 residues. V was trimmed by 4 bases and J by 9 bases, leaving 11 bases between them. CDR1 is SGHDT and CDR2 is YYEEEE in the germline V gene.

The chain joins TRBV5-4 to TRBJ1-1, with D maybe TRBD1 (6 bases). CDR3 length: 13 amino acids. V was trimmed by 5 bases and J by 5 bases, leaving 13 bases between them. CDR1 and CDR2 from the germline V gene are SGHNT and YYREEE (reference sequence). This chain's CDR3 is CASRDSGGTEAFF. The CDR3 region has the DNA TGTGCCAGCAGGGACAGCGGCGGAACTGAAGCTTTCTTT.

As concerns this clone: Within the sample, other DNA sequences also encode this same CDR3. The gene calls are TRBV5-1 and TRBJ1-2, with 7 bases that match TRBD1. Trimming at V came to 0 bases and at J to 2 bases, leaving 4 bases not matched to a gene. This CDR3 is 15 amino acids long. Germline loops: CDR1 SGHRS, CDR2 YFSETQ. The CDR3 bases are TGCGCCAGCAGCTTGGGACAGGGCGCAAACTATGGCTACACCTTC. This codes for CASSLGQGANYGYTF.

V is TRBV5-1 and J is TRBJ1-1, with D uncertain. The CDR3 is 13 residues long. The V gene's germline CDR1 is SGHRS and CDR2 YFSETQ. Trimming left V 4 bases short and J 6 bases short, with 13 bases between. The CDR3 region has the DNA TGCGCCAGCAGCCCCCCAGCGGAGGCTGAAGCTTTCTTT. This encodes CASSPPAEAEAFF.

The V call is TRBV14, the J call TRBJ2-2; 11 bases are shared with TRBD1. V gave up 3 bases and J gave up 2 bases; unmatched junction bases: 5. Germline values: CDR1 SGHDN, CDR2 FVKESK. The CDR3 extends over 17 amino acids. CDR3 in amino acids: CASSHPRTGGNTGELFF. The CDR3 DNA follows: TGTGCCAGCAGCCACCCACGGACAGGGGGCAACACCGGGGAGCTGTTTTTT.

J is TRBJ2-1 and V is TRBV19, with D uncertain. Trimming stripped 6 bases from V and 0 bases from J, with 12 bases between. This CDR3 is 15 amino acids long. Germline V gives CDR1 LNHDA, CDR2 SQIVND (reference sequence). The CDR3 nucleotides read TGTGCCAGTAGGGCAAGACTGAGCTCCTACAATGAGCAGTTCTTC. Translation: CASRARLSSYNEQFF.

This chain joins TRBV10-3 and TRBJ1-2, with a tentative D call TRBD1 (5 bases). CDR1 is ENHRY and CDR2 is SYGVKD in the germline V gene. The CDR3 contains 14 residues. Trimming shortened V by 8 bases and J by 7 bases, and 20 bases separated the two germline ends. This chain's CDR3 is CAIGWLAAGSGYTF. The CDR3 nucleotides are TGTGCCATCGGTTGGTTGGCGGCAGGGTCTGGCTACACCTTC.

The chain carries TRBV5-8 and TRBJ1-6, with 9 bases matching TRBD1. This CDR3 has 17 residues. The trim removed 4 bases at V and 7 bases at J, leaving 12 bases unmatched. Germline V CDR1 and CDR2: SGHTS, YDEGEE. The CDR3 DNA follows: TGTGCCAGCAGCCCCCTCCGGGACAGGGCTTCCAATTCACCCCTCCACTTT. This translates into CASSPLRDRASNSPLHF.

The V gene is TRBV18, the J gene TRBJ1-4; unclear D gene. Germline V gene lookup returns CDR1 KGHSH and CDR2 LQKENI. There are 13 residues in the CDR3. V was cut by 3 bases and J by 10 bases, with 12 bases left in between. The DNA for the CDR3 is TGTGCCAGCTCACCCGACGGTGAGGTAAAACTGTTTTTT. Its protein is CASSPDGEVKLFF.

This sequence joins TRBV5-8 and TRBJ1-4; 7 positions match TRBD1. The CDR3 sequence is 14 residues long. V dropped 2 bases and J dropped 5; count of bases not matched to a gene: 3. CDR1 and CDR2 from the germline V gene are SGHTS and YDEGEE. CDR3 nucleotide sequence: TGTGCCAGCAGCTTTGGAGGGGGCAATGAAAAACTGTTTTTT. It yields the protein CASSFGGGNEKLFF.

The chain carries TRBV5-1 and TRBJ1-1; 7 nucleotides match TRBD1. The CDR3 is 14 residues long. Per the germline V gene, CDR1 is SGHRS and CDR2 is YFSETQ. J lost 7 bases, V lost 0 bases, and 6 bases had no gene match. As DNA, the CDR3 is TGCGCCAGCAGCTTGGTAGGGACAGAAGATGAAGCTTTCTTT. This encodes CASSLVGTEDEAFF.

The CDR3 loop reads CATSDLQGDYGYTF. In DNA form, the CDR3 reads TGTGCCACCAGTGATTTGCAAGGGGACTATGGCTACACCTTC. This chain joins TRBV24-1 and TRBJ1-2; a possible D gene is TRBD1 (5 bases). V lost 0 bases, J lost 3 bases, and 7 bases lay in between. The CDR3 is made up of 14 amino acids. Per the germline V gene, CDR1 is KGHDR and CDR2 is SFDVKD.

The chain has TRBV27 and TRBJ1-5, with 12 bases identical to TRBD1. CDR3 length: 17 residues. Looked up from germline, CDR1 is MNHEY and CDR2 is SMNVEV (reference sequence). Losses at the gene ends were 5 bases for V and 4 bases for J; bases not matched to a gene: 9. CDR3 nucleotide sequence: TGTGCCAGCAGTCCCACCGGGACAGGGGGCCCGAATCAGCCCCAGCATTTT. Protein product: CASSPTGTGGPNQPQHF.

The chain combines TRBV5-4 with TRBJ2-1; 7 positions agree with TRBD2. Trimming cost V 4 bases and J 0 bases; bases outside gene matches: 1. The germline CDR1 and CDR2 sequences are SGHNT and YYREEE (reference sequence). The CDR3 is 14 amino acids. CDR3 DNA: TGTGCCAGCAGCCGGACTAGCTCCTACAATGAGCAGTTCTTC. Its protein is CASSRTSSYNEQFF.

The rearrangement links TRBV4-2 to TRBJ1-4; possible D gene TRBD1, 5 bases. The germline V gene encodes CDR1 LGHNA and CDR2 YNFKEQ. The CDR3 contains 15 residues. V lost 0 bases to trimming and J lost 6 bases, with 11 bases between them. CDR3 residues: CASSQDETVYEKLFF. CDR3 bases: TGTGCCAGCAGCCAAGACGAGACAGTTTATGAAAAACTGTTTTTT.

The rearrangement joins TRBV7-9 to TRBJ1-4; 8 nucleotides agree with TRBD1. CDR1 and CDR2 (germline): SEHNR, FQNEAQ (reference sequence). The V segment lost 4 bases and the J segment 7 bases; nucleotides outside the gene matches: 5. This CDR3 region has 14 residues. The chain's CDR3 is CASSWSRGPEKLFF. CDR3 DNA: TGTGCCAGCAGCTGGTCCAGGGGGCCTGAAAAACTGTTTTTT.

The chain employs TRBV10-3 and TRBJ2-5, with D unclear. V lost 2 bases to trimming and J lost 3 bases, with 4 bases between them. The germline V gene has CDR1 ENHRY and CDR2 SYGVKD. This CDR3 has 12 amino acids. The CDR3 nucleotides read TGTGCCATCAGTGAGCGCGAAGAGACCCAGTACTTC. It specifies CAISEREETQYF.

This sequence joins TRBV10-3 and TRBJ2-2; 7 positions agree with TRBD1. This CDR3 is built from 15 residues. Germline V gene lookup returns CDR1 ENHRY and CDR2 SYGVKD. Germline trimming cut 4 bases from V and 0 bases from J; bases unmatched to any gene: 2. The chain's CDR3 is CAISGGQTNTGELFF. Here the CDR3 DNA reads TGTGCCATCAGTGGGGGACAGACGAACACCGGGGAGCTGTTTTTT.

The sample holds one count of this clone. The chain carries TRBV30 and TRBJ1-4; TRBD1 might be the D (6 bases). Looked up from germline, CDR1 is GTSNPN and CDR2 is SVGIG (reference sequence). V lost 4 bases and J lost 0, with 12 bases in between. The CDR3 runs 15 residues. The CDR3 loop is CAWKQGLPTNEKLFF. The CDR3 nucleotides are TGTGCCTGGAAACAGGGATTGCCAACTAATGAAAAACTGTTTTTT.

For the CDR3, the DNA is TGTGCCAGTAGTAAGACAGGGGAGTGGACTGAAGCTTTCTTT. It translates to CASSKTGEWTEAFF. The chain uses TRBV19 and TRBJ1-1; 8 bases match TRBD1. V was pared by 4 bases and J by 5 bases, with 6 bases of the junction left unmatched. In germline, CDR1 is LNHDA, CDR2 SQIVND (reference sequence). The CDR3 has 14 amino acids. The full variable domain, its missing parts supplied by reference TRBV19 and TRBJ1-1, is DGGITQSPKYLFRKEGQNVTLSCEQNLNHDAMYWYRQDPGQGLRLIYYSQIVNDFQKGDIAEGYSVSREKKESFPLTVTSAQKNPTAFYLCASSKTGEWTEAFFGQGTRLTVV.

The genes are TRBV11-3 and TRBJ1-3; weak D call: TRBD1 (5 bases). CDR3 size: 15 residues. The V gene's germline CDR1 is SGHNT and CDR2 YENEEA. Trimming pared 5 bases from V and 2 bases from J, leaving 13 bases between. The CDR3 region is CASSPGALPGNTIYF. CDR3 DNA sequence: TGTGCCAGCAGCCCTGGGGCCCTTCCTGGAAACACCATATATTTT.

The CDR3 sequence: CASRQGALNTEAFF. The CDR3 DNA sequence: TGTGCCAGCAGGCAGGGGGCCCTGAACACTGAAGCTTTCTTT. This chain links TRBV27 with TRBJ1-1, with 8 nucleotides matching TRBD1. Germline values: CDR1 MNHEY, CDR2 SMNVEV (reference sequence). The CDR3 has 14 amino acids. Unmatched junction bases numbered 3, after V lost 6 bases and J lost 0 bases.